Reported below is one TCR beta chain. Its antigen is unidentified. Here immunoSEQ multiplex PCR was the method, and the copy in TCRdb shows in-frame clones only, minus some. This sample carries approximately 120,000 clones, roughly 89% of them seen once, and the ten largest clones take approximately 28%. This sample is part of a study of T cell responses to AZD1222 COVID-19 vaccine. Study-level background: Second doses that came at about 4 or about 12 weeks were put together. Study-level findings and limits: Only five or six AZD1222 recipients tested seropositive at baseline. Vaccination with two AZD1222 doses was followed by a rise in Spike-specific TCR breadth and depth. Variant regions that are unmutated are reportedly the target of nearly half of spike-specific TCRs.

Germline V gene lookup returns CDR1 SGDLS and CDR2 YYNGEE. V trimming: 0 bases; J trimming: 5 bases; junction bases outside the gene matches: 6. The CDR3 is 15 residues long. This TCR came from an adult in good health. The chain links TRBV9 to TRBJ2-5; 8 bases agree with TRBD1. Sequences were derived from peripheral blood, sampled on day 0 of AZD1222 vaccination. The CDR3 spells CASSVGTGLGETQYF. In nucleotides, the CDR3 is TGTGCCAGCAGCGTAGGGACAGGGTTAGGGGAGACCCAGTACTTC.